Below, one TCR beta chain is given with its context. The sample originates from a study of technical replicates of blood from several donors. V gave up 4 bases and J gave up 1 base, with 10 bases separating them. CDR1 and CDR2 (germline): KGHSY, FQNENV. The CDR3 is made up of 14 amino acids. Assay: immunoSEQ multiplex PCR; the TCRdb copy retains only in-frame clones and omits some. The table records approximately 80,000 clones, 98% of them present only once. The sequence derives from a human donor in good health. Specimen: T cells isolated from PBMCs. J is TRBJ1-1 and V is TRBV16; D perhaps matches TRBD1 (5 bases). DNA of the CDR3: TGTGCCAGCAGCCCCCGACAGACGAACACTGAAGCTTTCTTT. This sequence encodes CASSPRQTNTEAFF.